This T cell receptor beta chain was retrieved from a study of cytomegalovirus exposure and HLA in healthy donors. J was trimmed by 7 bases and V by 2 bases; bases with no gene match: 10. CDR3 length: 15 residues. Germline loops: CDR1 LNHDA, CDR2 SQIVND (reference sequence). It was with 60 Vbeta and 13 Jbeta primers that the PCR ran. Libraries were prepared by immunoSEQ multiplex PCR; TCRdb keeps only in-frame clonotypes and omits some of them. The sample contains about 98,000 clones, around 72% of which appear only once. The source of this sequence is a male donor in good health and CMV-seronegative. This chain connects TRBV19 to TRBJ1-2; 7 bases agree with TRBD1. Source material: PBMCs. CDR3 sequence reads: CASSISSPGGLGYTF. The DNA of the CDR3 is TGTGCCAGTAGTATATCATCCCCAGGGGGTCTTGGCTACACCTTC.